The rows below give T cell receptor beta chains drawn from one sample of a study of OX40 agonist ivuxolimab in advanced cancers. Libraries were prepared by immunoSEQ multiplex PCR; TCRdb keeps only in-frame clonotypes and omits some of them. The sample shows around 150,000 clones, about nine tenths of them seen only once. Material: CD4+ or CD8+ T cells sorted from blood, obtained in a trial of the OX40 agonist ivuxolimab. Source of these receptors: an adult with an advanced solid tumor such as melanoma, head and neck, liver or kidney cancer. CDR3s include the opening cysteine and the closing phenylalanine or tryptophan. The D gene is left open where the match is weak. Clone size is given for some rows only: seen once, a few or many times, or a class if the clone is expanded.

clone size: .; D gene: .; V gene: TRBV5-8; J gene: TRBJ1-5; CDR3 protein: CASSFGQNQPQHF
clone size: .; D gene: TRBD1; V gene: TRBV4-3; J gene: TRBJ2-6; CDR3 protein: CASSQEVLWGQGVPGANVLTF
clone size: .; D gene: .; V gene: TRBV7-2; J gene: TRBJ2-4; CDR3 protein: CASSLAIGNIQYF
clone size: .; D gene: TRBD1; V gene: TRBV28; J gene: TRBJ1-4; CDR3 protein: CASSLDRGQKLFF
clone size: .; D gene: .; V gene: TRBV7-2; J gene: TRBJ2-5; CDR3 protein: CASSLARGKETQYF
clone size: .; D gene: .; V gene: TRBV27; J gene: TRBJ2-1; CDR3 protein: CASMPPGTLAYNEQFF
clone size: .; D gene: .; V gene: TRBV11-2; J gene: TRBJ2-7; CDR3 protein: CASRQSGTSLYEQYF
clone size: .; D gene: .; V gene: TRBV20-1; J gene: TRBJ1-1; CDR3 protein: CSARMNTEAFF
clone size: .; D gene: TRBD1; V gene: TRBV29-1; J gene: TRBJ2-7; CDR3 protein: CSVDSGQGLYEQYF
clone size: .; D gene: TRBD2; V gene: TRBV7-2; J gene: TRBJ2-3; CDR3 protein: CASSSTLLATATYF
clone size: once; D gene: .; V gene: TRBV7-3; J gene: TRBJ2-1; CDR3 protein: CASSFLGTPGDEQFF
clone size: .; D gene: .; V gene: TRBV6-5; J gene: TRBJ1-3; CDR3 protein: CASSYLGGNTIYF
clone size: .; D gene: .; V gene: TRBV11-2; J gene: TRBJ2-5; CDR3 protein: CASSPGDVTQYF
clone size: once; D gene: .; V gene: TRBV6-6; J gene: TRBJ2-1; CDR3 protein: CASTKRALGEQFF
clone size: .; D gene: TRBD2; V gene: TRBV6-6; J gene: TRBJ2-2; CDR3 protein: CASSKTSGTNTGELFF
clone size: .; D gene: TRBD2; V gene: TRBV5-4; J gene: TRBJ2-2; CDR3 protein: CASSQALGSGRASGELFF
clone size: .; D gene: TRBD2; V gene: TRBV9; J gene: TRBJ2-2; CDR3 protein: CASSPRTSGSTGELFF
clone size: .; D gene: .; V gene: TRBV14; J gene: TRBJ2-3; CDR3 protein: CASSLWTSTDTQYF
clone size: .; D gene: .; V gene: TRBV7-6; J gene: TRBJ2-3; CDR3 protein: CASSLVGSGTDTQYF
clone size: .; D gene: .; V gene: TRBV7-2; J gene: TRBJ2-3; CDR3 protein: CASSLGDRLSTDTQYF
clone size: .; D gene: TRBD1; V gene: TRBV28; J gene: TRBJ2-1; CDR3 protein: CASSSEKTGAYNEQFF
clone size: .; D gene: .; V gene: TRBV5-1; J gene: TRBJ2-1; CDR3 protein: CASSLAGSSYNEQFF